Described below is a single T cell receptor (beta chain) sequence and its context. No cognate antigen has been identified for it. The sample holds no much larger clone one base away, and base qualities are not on file. CD8 naive samples were obtained by positive selection for CCR7 among CD45RO-negative cells, yielding a CD45RA+CCR7+ population from which TemRA cells were excluded. The donors were healthy, HIV-negative adults with no recently reported acute infections or vaccinations. Only Caucasian adults living in Nashville, Tennessee, USA were represented among the donors. Blood was obtained by leukapheresis, after which PBMCs were separated by Ficoll-Histopaque density gradient centrifugation and cryopreserved in liquid nitrogen vapor phase. Purity and quantity of every magnetically sorted T cell population were checked by analytical flow cytometry. Genomic DNA was isolated from each sorted fraction and quantified by UV absorbance on a Nanodrop 2000c.

TCR CDR3 regions were amplified from genomic DNA by multiplex PCR using the deep immunoSEQ assay. Genomic DNA extracted from each cell subset was distributed evenly over all wells of several immunoSEQ 96-well plates, and each plate served as one replicate. For sorted subsets, each replicate PCR was loaded with roughly 190 ng genomic DNA, equivalent to 30,000 or so T cell genomes. Purified libraries were quantified with a Qubit 3.0 fluorometer, sized on a Bioanalyzer 2100, and re-quantified with the KAPA Library Quantification kit. Every immunoSEQ 96-well plate was sequenced on a separate single-read 150-cycle Illumina NextSeq 550 flow cell. The original pipeline was this. The immunoSEQ output contained only junctional sequences without quality scores, so filtering could not match that applied to full-length reads. Sequences were annotated with PyIR, a Python wrapper for IgBLAST v1.9, using IMGT germline references to assign V/J genes and CDR3. Reads were filtered out if the reads had weak V/J assignments (E-value above 1e-6), no CDR3, stop codons, out-of-frame junctions, or ambiguous translated residues. V3J clonotypes were defined as sequences sharing an identical inferred V gene, J gene, and CDR3 amino acid sequence. Percentage overlap between repertoires was calculated by dividing the number of shared unique clonotypes by the size of the smaller repertoire. RTK rarefaction, the Chao1 estimator, and Recon v2.1 estimates of unobserved clonotypes were used to assess repertoire richness. For all TCRbeta clonotypes obtained by the gDNA method from four donors, generation probabilities were computed with OLGA. This is the immuneACCESS table as TCRdb keeps it, with only in-frame sequences that have V and J called. A part of the clones is gone; compared with another copy, unresolved V genes explain less than half, and the rest is unexplained. V and J calls and clone size are as listed in that table; D and trimming were resolved from the DNA. This sample is represented by around 2,000,000 clones; roughly 95% of them were singletons. Clones ranked in the top ten supply more than 0.9% of the sample.

The data originate from a study of shared clonotypes between healthy human individuals (dated by TCRdb to about 2020). In terms of the full investigation: Three men and a couple of women, aged 18 to 49 years, made up the cohort. For each donor, three plates each were used for CD4 naive and CD4 memory, two plates were used for CD8 naive, and one plate was used for CD8 memory. The study deeply sequenced blood TCR repertoires of five healthy adults to estimate repertoire size and the extent of clonotype sharing between individuals. To increase sequencing depth and limit assay-specific biases, TCR repertoire library preparation and sequencing were carried out by different laboratories using diverse techniques. Per donor, leukapheresis produced somewhere between about 0.94 and 9.5 billion PBMCs.

What the research found in general, with its limitations: When four donors were compared, the shared fraction of clonotypes was 5% to 6.5% for naive CD4, 3.5% to 4% for naive CD8, roughly 2.5% for memory CD4, and 0.3% to 0.5% for memory CD8. Compared with non-shared clonotypes, clonotypes shared by all four sorted-subset donors had higher generation probabilities. Incomplete sequencing was indicated by rarefaction of sorted-subset datasets, despite the large sequencing depth. Based on pairwise subsampling, the degree of clonotype sharing among donors was expected to be affected by sequencing depth. Sampling was limited to blood, and TCR repertoires in tissue likely differ from TCR repertoires in blood. Naive subsets generally had larger estimated clonotype richness than memory subsets did. Because the study included a small number of donors, the genetic and exposure-history diversity represented was limited.

The germline V gene sets CDR1 to LGHNA and CDR2 to YSLEER. Trimming accounts for 0 bases at V and 8 bases at J, while the number of junction bases matched to no gene is 12. From cysteine to phenylalanine, the CDR3 is 18 amino acids long. Here the CDR3 DNA is all that survives: 54 bases in frame from base 1. The rearranged segments are TRBV4-3 and TRBJ2-1, with 11 middle bases fitting TRBD2. The TCR sequence derives from a man aged 18 to 35 in good health. The specimen was naive CD8+ T cells sorted from blood. The cell subset or site label of this sample denotes: CD45RA+CCR7+. The CDR3 protein: CASSQEGSGRAVGDEQFF. The nucleotide sequence reads TGCGCCAGCAGCCAAGAGGGTAGCGGGAGGGCCGTCGGGGATGAGCAGTTCTTC.